This is a list of T cell receptor beta chains from one sample in a study of T cell changes during pregnancy in multiple sclerosis. Sequenced by immunoSEQ multiplex PCR; TCRdb stores in-frame clones only, minus some. The repertoire holds roughly 79,000 clones, with about nine tenths as singletons. The sample consisted of CD4+ T cells from peripheral blood mononuclear cells, taken before pregnancy. The receptor set was obtained from a female donor with multiple sclerosis, enrolled in a pregnancy study. The CDR3 runs from the conserved cysteine through the conserved F or W. Fields, in order: J gene, clone size, CDR3 length, D gene, V gene, CDR3 protein, CDR3 DNA. A D gene is named only where the DNA matches it firmly. Expanded clones are given a class, and other clones once, few, many or no size at all.

TRBJ2-7,-,16,-,TRBV7-2,CASSSLRGGDLYEQYF,TGTGCCAGCAGCTCCCTTAGGGGGGGTGACCTCTACGAGCAGTACTTC
TRBJ2-5,-,11,-,TRBV7-8,CATMGVETQYF,TGTGCCACCATGGGAGTGGAGACCCAGTACTTC
TRBJ2-3,once,15,-,TRBV5-4,CASSLRGGLTDTQYF,TGTGCCAGCAGCCTACGTGGAGGGCTCACAGATACGCAGTATTTT
TRBJ1-2,-,14,-,TRBV5-1,CASSLVGGNHGYTF,TGCGCCAGCAGCTTGGTGGGGGGAAACCATGGCTACACCTTC
TRBJ2-2,-,15,TRBD2,TRBV15,CATSRGLAETGELFF,TGTGCCACCAGCAGGGGACTAGCGGAAACCGGGGAGCTGTTTTTT
TRBJ2-2,-,15,TRBD1,TRBV9,CASSVGQGKTGELFF,TGTGCCAGCAGCGTTGGACAGGGAAAGACCGGGGAGCTGTTTTTT
TRBJ2-5,-,14,TRBD1,TRBV30,CAWSGGTVQETQYF,TGTGCCTGGAGTGGAGGGACAGTCCAAGAGACCCAGTACTTC
TRBJ1-1,-,13,-,TRBV6-5,CASSLGATTEAFF,TGTGCCAGCAGTTTGGGGGCTACAACTGAAGCTTTCTTT
TRBJ2-1,-,13,-,TRBV6-5,CASSYGSPNEQFF,TGTGCCAGCAGTTACGGTAGTCCGAATGAGCAGTTCTTC
TRBJ1-5,-,15,TRBD1,TRBV18,CASSPLGTGAQPQHF,TGTGCCAGCTCACCACTGGGGACAGGGGCTCAGCCCCAGCATTTT
TRBJ1-1,once,13,-,TRBV9,CASSVEGDTEAFF,TGTGCCAGCAGCGTAGAGGGGGATACTGAAGCTTTCTTT
TRBJ1-3,-,14,TRBD1,TRBV7-2,CATRQGSTGNTIYF,TGTGCCACCCGACAGGGAAGTACTGGAAACACCATATATTTT
TRBJ2-1,-,16,-,TRBV25-1,CASSTKPVSRNNEQFF,TGTGCCAGCAGTACTAAGCCGGTCAGCCGGAACAATGAGCAGTTCTTC
TRBJ2-5,-,17,-,TRBV4-1,CASSQENRSPLQETQYF,TGCGCCAGCAGCCAAGAAAATAGGAGTCCCCTACAAGAGACCCAGTACTTC
TRBJ2-1,-,16,TRBD2,TRBV4-1,CASSQNLAGAYNEQFF,TGCGCCAGCAGCCAAAACCTAGCGGGAGCCTACAATGAGCAGTTCTTC
TRBJ2-5,-,17,TRBD1,TRBV6-1,CASSEGLRTGSRETQYF,TGTGCCAGCAGTGAAGGGCTGCGGACAGGGTCACGGGAGACCCAGTACTTC
TRBJ2-5,-,14,TRBD2,TRBV19,CASRRTSHVETQYF,TGTGCCAGCCGTCGGACTAGTCACGTGGAGACCCAGTACTTC
TRBJ1-5,-,14,TRBD1,TRBV27,CASSRTGDTQPQHF,TGTGCCAGCAGTCGTACAGGGGACACTCAGCCCCAGCATTTT
TRBJ1-3,-,15,-,TRBV30,CAWSTGLSSGNTIYF,TGTGCCTGGAGTACCGGACTCAGCTCTGGAAACACCATATATTTT
TRBJ1-6,-,15,-,TRBV21-1,CASSPGQGPDSPLHF,TGTGCCAGCAGCCCCGGCCAGGGGCCAGATTCACCCCTCCACTTT
TRBJ2-1,-,16,TRBD2,TRBV9,CASSVGDVGGESEQFF,TGTGCCAGCAGCGTAGGGGATGTCGGGGGGGAGAGTGAGCAGTTCTTC
TRBJ1-1,-,13,-,TRBV5-1,CASSVQMNTEAFF,TGCGCCAGCAGTGTTCAGATGAACACTGAAGCTTTCTTT
TRBJ2-5,-,14,TRBD1,TRBV6-6,CATSKDRVIETQYF,TGTGCCACCTCTAAAGACAGGGTAATAGAGACCCAGTACTTC
TRBJ2-3,-,16,TRBD2,TRBV14,CASSQRRGTSTDTQYF,TGTGCCAGCAGCCAGCGGCGGGGGACTAGCACAGATACGCAGTATTTT
TRBJ1-1,-,15,-,TRBV5-1,CASSVEGGKNTEAFF,TGCGCCAGCAGCGTGGAAGGGGGTAAGAACACTGAAGCTTTCTTT
TRBJ2-7,-,16,TRBD1,TRBV18,CASSRKGQVIRGEQYF,TGTGCCAGCTCACGCAAGGGACAGGTAATACGGGGGGAGCAGTACTTC
TRBJ2-2,-,14,-,TRBV5-1,CASRGLGGTGELFF,TGCGCCAGCAGAGGACTAGGGGGCACCGGGGAGCTGTTTTTT
TRBJ1-6,-,15,-,TRBV7-3,CASSLSSSYNSPLHF,TGTGCCAGCAGCTTATCCAGCTCCTATAATTCACCCCTCCACTTT
TRBJ2-7,-,15,-,TRBV4-1,CASSPQGSRGKWQYF,TGCGCCAGCAGCCCACAGGGATCTCGAGGGAAGTGGCAGTACTTC
TRBJ2-1,few,12,-,TRBV25-1,CASFEPPGEQFF,TGTGCCAGCTTTGAGCCCCCCGGTGAGCAGTTCTTC
TRBJ1-1,-,14,-,TRBV10-3,CATTPSWANTEAFF,TGTGCCACCACCCCGAGTTGGGCAAACACTGAAGCTTTCTTT
TRBJ2-7,-,17,-,TRBV9,CASSATAARRQSYEQYF,TGTGCCAGCAGCGCGACAGCAGCAAGGCGGCAGTCCTACGAGCAGTACTTC
TRBJ2-1,-,16,TRBD2,TRBV9,CASSAPAGGPVLGQFF,TGTGCCAGCAGCGCCCCGGCGGGGGGGCCTGTACTAGGGCAGTTCTTC
TRBJ1-6,-,17,TRBD1,TRBV7-2,CASSLARGQGGNSPLHF,TGTGCCAGCAGCTTAGCCCGAGGACAGGGAGGGAATTCACCCCTCCACTTT
TRBJ2-2,-,11,-,TRBV19,CASMRAGELFF,TGTGCCAGTATGAGGGCCGGGGAGCTGTTTTTT
TRBJ1-6,-,15,-,TRBV27,CASSLGRTTNSPLHF,TGTGCCAGCAGTTTGGGGCGGACTACTAATTCACCCCTCCACTTT
TRBJ2-7,-,14,TRBD2,TRBV7-8,CASSFSGNPYEQYF,TGTGCCAGCAGCTTTAGCGGGAACCCCTACGAGCAGTACTTC
TRBJ1-4,-,17,-,TRBV4-1,CASSQVGQRRTNEKLFF,TGCGCCAGCAGCCAAGTCGGACAGAGGCGTACTAATGAAAAACTGTTTTTT
TRBJ1-2,-,15,-,TRBV2,CASNPSQGTTYGYTF,TGTGCCAGCAATCCCTCACAGGGCACCACCTATGGCTACACCTTC
TRBJ1-1,-,16,-,TRBV7-2,CASSLVPAGVNTEAFF,TGTGCCAGCAGCTTAGTCCCGGCGGGGGTGAACACTGAAGCTTTCTTT
TRBJ1-3,-,16,-,TRBV18,CASSPPIGTTGNTIYF,TGTGCCAGCTCACCACCGATCGGGACAACTGGAAACACCATATATTTT
TRBJ2-5,-,16,TRBD2,TRBV7-2,CASSLGVAGGQETQYF,TGTGCCAGCAGCTTAGGGGTAGCGGGGGGGCAAGAGACCCAGTACTTC
TRBJ1-2,-,12,TRBD1,TRBV6-5,CASGTVNYGYTF,TGTGCCAGCGGGACAGTTAACTATGGCTACACCTTC
TRBJ1-2,-,14,TRBD1,TRBV14,CASSHDRVGYGYTF,TGTGCCAGCAGCCACGACAGGGTAGGCTATGGCTACACCTTC
TRBJ1-2,-,15,TRBD1,TRBV4-1,CASSQAGQGNYGYTF,TGCGCCAGCAGCCAAGCTGGACAGGGGAACTATGGCTACACCTTC
TRBJ2-3,-,19,TRBD2,TRBV7-8,CASSRRRLADTYLTDTQYF,TGTGCCAGCAGCCGTAGGAGACTAGCGGACACCTATCTCACAGATACGCAGTATTTT
TRBJ2-5,-,16,-,TRBV7-2,CASSLGSQVYQETQYF,TGTGCCAGCAGCTTAGGTTCACAGGTGTACCAAGAGACCCAGTACTTC
TRBJ2-7,-,16,-,TRBV7-8,CASSPALWSPPYEQYF,TGTGCCAGCAGCCCGGCATTGTGGAGCCCACCCTACGAGCAGTACTTC
TRBJ2-1,-,13,-,TRBV5-4,CASSSGSGDEQFF,TGTGCCAGCAGCTCGGGGTCCGGGGATGAGCAGTTCTTC
TRBJ2-7,-,14,TRBD1,TRBV2,CASSTGTGLIEQYF,TGTGCCAGCAGTACCGGGACAGGGCTGATCGAGCAGTACTTC
TRBJ1-5,-,17,-,TRBV14,CASSHDRQAPVHQPQHF,TGTGCCAGCAGCCACGACCGACAGGCCCCAGTCCATCAGCCCCAGCATTTT
TRBJ2-3,-,14,-,TRBV9,CASSVRTGTDTQYF,TGTGCCAGCAGCGTAAGGACAGGCACAGATACGCAGTATTTT
TRBJ1-2,once,15,-,TRBV18,CASSPMDKTPYGYTF,TGTGCCAGCTCACCCATGGACAAGACTCCCTATGGCTACACCTTC
TRBJ2-5,-,15,-,TRBV28,CASSLAGGRGGTQYF,TGTGCCAGCAGTTTAGCCGGTGGTAGGGGCGGGACCCAGTACTTC